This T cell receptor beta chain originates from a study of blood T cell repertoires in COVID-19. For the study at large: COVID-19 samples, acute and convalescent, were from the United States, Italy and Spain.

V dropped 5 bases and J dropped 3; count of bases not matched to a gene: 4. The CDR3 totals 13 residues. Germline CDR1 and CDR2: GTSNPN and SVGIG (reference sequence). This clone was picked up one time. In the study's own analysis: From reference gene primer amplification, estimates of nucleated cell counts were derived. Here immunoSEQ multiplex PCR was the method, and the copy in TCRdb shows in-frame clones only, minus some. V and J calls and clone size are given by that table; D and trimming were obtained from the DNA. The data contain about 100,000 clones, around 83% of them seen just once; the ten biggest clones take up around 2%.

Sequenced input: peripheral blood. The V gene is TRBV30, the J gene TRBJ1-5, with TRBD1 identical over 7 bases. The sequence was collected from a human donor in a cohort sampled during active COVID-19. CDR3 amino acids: CAWGTEINQPQHF. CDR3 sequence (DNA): TGTGCCTGGGGGACAGAGATCAATCAGCCCCAGCATTTT.